The T cell receptor (beta chain) described here comes from a study of T cells in Graves' hyperthyroidism and ophthalmopathy (dated by TCRdb to the late 2010s). Concerning the study at large: Peripheral blood was sampled at the time of initial diagnosis, prior to any treatment. Thyroid tissue and blood T-cell repertoires from six or seven Graves' hyperthyroidism patients were also compared in the study. Whether ophthalmopathy could be predicted prospectively was tested in an independent validation cohort made up of approximately 19 hyperthyroidism patients plus 17 patients who later progressed to ophthalmopathy. After sampling, hyperthyroidism patients received methimazole starting at 30 mg daily, and ophthalmopathy patients received high-dose intravenous methylprednisolone. The 80 to 100 discovery patients were randomly divided into training and test sets at a 7:3 ratio. To identify distinguishing TCR V-J signatures, a discovery cohort of 100 or so patients was used, comprising 43 with Graves' ophthalmopathy and around 57 with stable Graves' hyperthyroidism. The paper reports TCR Vbeta CDR3 sequencing of roughly 140 peripheral blood samples: some 44 ophthalmopathy, under 80 hyperthyroidism and about 17 progressor patients.

Overall study results and their limits: Ophthalmopathy was separated from stable hyperthyroidism by a 13 V-J signature model, with around 90% sensitivity and about 81% specificity obtained in cross-validation and 80%/75% obtained in testing. In validation, progression to ophthalmopathy was predicted by the model with roughly 71% sensitivity and 72.22% specificity, a median of 6.5 months before onset. Blood samples also contained most of the expanded thyroid clonotypes (frequency above 0.001), which suggests that blood repertoires may reflect thyroid immune responses. Sample size was not statistically predetermined, and blinding of investigators to group allocation was not performed.

Amplification of TCR beta CDR3 regions was carried out from RNA transcripts. A first-round RT-PCR of the TCR CDR3 used the HTBI primer set with the Qiagen OneStep RT-PCR kit. Libraries were constructed in a second round of multiplex PCR, after which size selection and purification were carried out. Libraries were sequenced paired-end with 100 bp reads on an Illumina HiSeq2000. Turning to the authors' computational methods: SOAPnuke was used to process the raw data, removing reads that contained adapters or uncalled bases, had a mean Phred below 15, or lacked an exact match to the constant primer or identifier. COPE v1.2.5 was used to merge the high-quality paired reads, and each unique nucleotide sequence was defined as a clonotype. Clonotypes were aligned to IMGT TRBV, TRBD and TRBJ reference segments using MiTCR v1.1. The analysis was restricted to V-J combinations with a frequency above 0.0001, which together covered 99% to 99.2% of the repertoires. A TCS score was defined as the ratio of F50 (clonal expansion) to E x V (chaos), with BLOSUM62-based TCRdist applied between CDR3 peptides within each V-J. Welch's t-statistics and random forest reduced some 510 V-J features to 13, which were used in a naive Bayes classifier (R e1071). Clones were called with MiXCR by TCRdb after fastp trimmed the public reads at Q25, and only in-frame beta chains were retained. Rows are unified per CDR3 protein, each entry keeping the most common DNA and genes. It is TCRdb's table, rather than the study itself, that gives the V and J calls and clone size. Counted in this sample were approximately 560,000 distinct CDR3 sequences; approximately 15% of them appeared once. The ten largest clones capture roughly 6.6% of the sample.

According to the germline V gene (reference sequence), CDR1 reads LNHDA and CDR2 reads SQIVND. The CDR3 numbers 11 residues from cysteine through phenylalanine. The DNA shown is the 33-base CDR3, in frame from base 1. Relative to germline, V is missing 9 bases and J is missing 5 bases, with 3 bases of the junction outside any gene match. This clonotype was detected a few times. Its antigen is currently not known. There are no base qualities to consult, and no much larger clone falls within one base. A patient counted as having stable Graves' hyperthyroidism if no progression to ophthalmopathy occurred over 18 months of follow-up. Hyperthyroidism patients were aged 18 to 65 years and newly diagnosed, with disease duration of less than 2 months. The study excluded patients with uncontrolled infections, other autoimmune diseases, pregnancy or lactation. Clinical symptoms, serum thyroxine and TRAb, thyroid ultrasound, and orbital computed tomography formed the basis for the diagnoses. PBMCs were isolated from more than 9 ml of fresh peripheral blood by Ficoll-Paque density gradient centrifugation. Total RNA was extracted with Trizol reagent, and quality was checked on an Agilent 2100 Bioanalyzer.

This clonotype originated in a woman under 40 with Graves' hyperthyroidism. The sequencing sample was made of blood. The chain employs TRBV19 and TRBJ2-7, and 8 junction bases match TRBD1. The CDR3 region has the sequence CASTDRDEQYF. The DNA is TGTGCCAGCACGGACAGGGACGAGCAGTACTTC.